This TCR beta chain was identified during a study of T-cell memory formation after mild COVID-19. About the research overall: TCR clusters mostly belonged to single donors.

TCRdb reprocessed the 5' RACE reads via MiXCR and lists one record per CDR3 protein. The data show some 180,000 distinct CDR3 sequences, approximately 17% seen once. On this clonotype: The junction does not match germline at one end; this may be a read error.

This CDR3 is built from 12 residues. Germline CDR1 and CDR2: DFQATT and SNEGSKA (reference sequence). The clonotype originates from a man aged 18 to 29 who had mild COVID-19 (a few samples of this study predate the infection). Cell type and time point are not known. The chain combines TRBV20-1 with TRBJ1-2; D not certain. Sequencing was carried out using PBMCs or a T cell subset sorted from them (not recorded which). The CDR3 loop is CSTSTENYGYTF. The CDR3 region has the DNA TGCAGTACTAGTACAGAAAACTATGGCTACACCTTC.